The present entry profiles one T cell receptor (beta chain) with its context. Assay: immunoSEQ multiplex PCR; the TCRdb copy retains only in-frame clones and omits some. The sample gives roughly 190,000 clones, roughly nine tenths of which show up once; 7.2% is in the top ten. This specimen belongs to a study of cytomegalovirus exposure and HLA in healthy donors. This CDR3 comprises 15 residues. Per the germline V gene, CDR1 is SGHRS and CDR2 is YFSETQ. Germline trimming cut 4 bases from V and 8 bases from J; bases unmatched to any gene: 14. The J gene is TRBJ1-2, the V gene TRBV5-1; 7 bases are a match to TRBD1. The origin of this receptor is a man aged 25-45 years in good health and CMV-seropositive. Material for sequencing was PBMCs. CDR3 DNA sequence: TGCGCCAGCAGCAGTACCCCCGGGACAGAAGGGGGCTACACCTTC. It translates to CASSSTPGTEGGYTF.